One sample yielded the 31 T cell receptor beta chains listed below, sequenced in a study of T cells in Graves' hyperthyroidism and ophthalmopathy. There were TCR beta CDR3 regions amplified from RNA transcripts. The HTBI primer set was used in a first-round RT-PCR of the TCR CDR3. TCRdb itself ran the multiplex PCR reads through MiXCR, one entry per CDR3 protein. The sample lists fewer than 450,000 distinct CDR3 sequences; about 18% were seen once. The sample taken for sequencing was blood. The receptors stem from a woman between 25 and 40 years old with Graves' hyperthyroidism that later progressed to Graves' ophthalmopathy.

This clonotype was observed many times. The V call is TRBV28, the J call TRBJ2-1, with TRBD2 identical over 9 bases. Per the germline V gene, CDR1 is MDHEN and CDR2 is SYDVKM. The CDR3 spans 17 residues. With V trimmed by 6 bases and J by 0 bases, 9 bases remained unmatched. CDR3: CASSSHLTSGSYNEQFF. The CDR3 region has the DNA TGTGCCAGCAGCTCCCACCTGACTAGCGGCTCCTACAATGAGCAGTTCTTC.

This clonotype has a handful of counts. The chain recombines TRBV19 with TRBJ1-6, with a weak D call TRBD1 (5 bases). The germline V gene has CDR1 LNHDA and CDR2 SQIVND (reference sequence). The CDR3 length is 16 residues. Trimming took 4 bases from V and 0 from J, leaving 10 bases between them. CDR3 bases: TGTGCCAGTAGTAATCGGGGGAGCTCCTATAATTCACCCCTCCACTTT. Translated, it gives CASSNRGSSYNSPLHF.

This clonotype was observed a handful of times. The V call is TRBV9, the J call TRBJ2-1, with 14 nucleotides matching TRBD2. V dropped 3 bases and J dropped 0; count of bases not matched to a gene: 11. This CDR3 region has 20 residues. In germline, CDR1 is SGDLS, CDR2 YYNGEE. In nucleotides, the CDR3 is TGTGCCAGCAGCGACCCCTTCTCCGGGACTAGCGGGAGCTCCTACAATGAGCAGTTCTTC. It translates to CASSDPFSGTSGSSYNEQFF.

In the case of this clonotype: The junction departs from the called germline gene at one end, perhaps through a read error. This chain uses TRBV5-1 with TRBJ1-2; D gene ambiguous. Germline values: CDR1 SGHRS, CDR2 YFSETQ. This CDR3 is 16 amino acids long. The CDR3 is CASSRRRHLLIYGYTF. CDR3 bases: TGTGCCAGCAGCAGAAGAAGACACCTACTTATCTATGGATACACCTTC.

This clonotype was recorded a few times. The V gene is TRBV4-2, the J gene TRBJ1-4; no firm D call. V lost 4 bases, J lost 0 bases, and 15 bases lay in between. The CDR3 extends over 17 amino acids. The germline CDR1 and CDR2 sequences are LGHNA and YNFKEQ. CDR3: CASSPNPHGATNEKLFF. In DNA form, the CDR3 reads TGTGCCAGCAGCCCTAACCCGCACGGTGCAACTAATGAAAAACTGTTTTTT.

This clonotype was counted only a few times. J is TRBJ2-3 and V is TRBV6-1; 11 nucleotides line up with TRBD2. This CDR3 region has 17 residues. Germline V gives CDR1 MNHNS, CDR2 SASEGT. V dropped 6 bases and J dropped 1; count of bases not matched to a gene: 9. The CDR3 protein is CASRASGRNSGTDTQYF. The CDR3 region has the DNA TGTGCCAGCAGAGCTAGCGGGAGGAATTCTGGCACAGATACGCAGTATTTT.

This clonotype was counted a few times. Its ends do not fully match the called genes, so a read error is possible. The chain has TRBV30 and TRBJ2-5; TRBD2 agrees at 7 bases. The germline V gene has CDR1 GTSNPN and CDR2 SVGIG (reference sequence). The CDR3 runs 14 residues. Here the CDR3 reads CAWSDFAGEEAQYF. CDR3 coding DNA: TGTGCCTGGAGTGATTTTGCGGGGGAAGAGGCCCAGTACTTC.

This rearrangement joins TRBV5-1 to TRBJ2-7; no reliable D call. There are 14 residues in the CDR3. Trimming removed 0 bases at V and 6 bases at J, with 13 bases between. Germline CDR1 reads SGHRS; CDR2 reads YFSETQ. CDR3 sequence reads: CASSLEPTPAEQYF. The CDR3 region has the DNA TGCGCCAGCAGCTTGGAGCCCACCCCCGCCGAGCAGTACTTC.

DNA for the CDR3: TGTGCCAGCAGTGCACTAGCGGGAGGGGCCTACGAGCAGTACTTC. This codes for CASSALAGGAYEQYF. The rearrangement links TRBV2 to TRBJ2-7, with TRBD2 matching 13 bases. Trimming removed 4 bases from V and 2 bases from J; junction bases left unmatched: 2. Per the germline V gene, CDR1 is SNHLY and CDR2 is FYNNEI. The CDR3 has 15 amino acids.

This clonotype was seen at least ten times. The chain combines TRBV19 with TRBJ2-6; D call uncertain. The CDR3 covers 16 residues. Trimming removed 4 bases at V and 0 bases at J, with 10 bases between. From germline, CDR1 is LNHDA and CDR2 SQIVND (reference sequence). The CDR3 DNA reads TGTGCCAGTAGTACAAATACATTCTCTGGGGCCAACGTCCTGACTTTC. Translating it yields CASSTNTFSGANVLTF.

This clonotype was recorded many times. The chain recombines TRBV5-1 with TRBJ2-2; D gene uncertain. This CDR3 spans 17 amino acids. Trimming left V 0 bases short and J 1 base short, with 13 bases between. Germline CDR1 reads SGHRS; CDR2 reads YFSETQ. DNA of the CDR3: TGCGCCAGCAGCTTGGGCCGAGCGCAAAGGAACACCGGGGAGCTGTTTTTT. The encoded protein is CASSLGRAQRNTGELFF.

V usage is TRBV24-1 and J usage is TRBJ2-5, with 14 bases aligning to TRBD2. V shed 3 bases and J 3 bases; nucleotides not matched to a gene: 8. CDR3 length equals 18 residues. Germline CDR1 reads KGHDR; CDR2 reads SFDVKD. The CDR3: CATSDTGTSGSREETQYF. Here the CDR3 DNA reads TGTGCCACCAGTGATACCGGGACTAGCGGGAGTAGGGAAGAGACCCAGTACTTC.

The chain is built from TRBV2 and TRBJ2-5; 13 bases are a match to TRBD2. The trim removed 8 bases at V and 8 bases at J, leaving 8 bases unmatched. CDR3 length equals 14 residues. CDR1 is SNHLY, CDR2 FYNNEI, per germline. The CDR3 bases are TGTGCCAGCGGGACTAGCGGGACCAGGACAACCCAGTACTTC. Encoded protein: CASGTSGTRTTQYF.

Comments on this clonotype: This may stem from a read error, because a much larger clone lies one nucleotide away. The rearrangement joins TRBV7-9 to TRBJ2-7; 9 bases match TRBD1. Germline loops: CDR1 SEHNR, CDR2 FQNEAQ (reference sequence). V dropped 5 bases and J dropped 2; count of bases not matched to a gene: 7. This CDR3 comprises 15 residues. As DNA, the CDR3 is TGTGCCAGCAGCAGGGGGACAGGGCCTACCTACGAGCAGTACGTC. It encodes CASSRGTGPTYEQYV.

A few counts support this clonotype. The CDR3 nucleotides read TGTGCCAGCAGCTCGGGGGAGACCGAAGCCTACGAGCAGTACTTC. It codes for CASSSGETEAYEQYF. V is TRBV7-8 and J is TRBJ2-7; D possibly corresponds to TRBD2 (6 bases). CDR1 and CDR2 from the germline V gene are SGHVS and FQNEAQ. The CDR3 totals 15 residues. V was shortened by 4 bases and J by 2 bases, with 15 bases between the two germline ends.

This clonotype has a count of ten or more. The chain is built from TRBV6-2 or TRBV6-3 and TRBJ1-1, with D tentatively TRBD1 (6 bases). Germline CDR1 is MNHEY and CDR2 is SVGEGT. The CDR3 length is 14 residues. The V gene lost 7 bases and the J gene lost 0 bases, with 12 bases spanning the gap. This CDR3 is CASTSDSLNTEAFF. CDR3 DNA: TGTGCCAGCACCTCGGACAGTCTGAACACTGAAGCTTTCTTT.

This clonotype was seen at least ten times. The chain uses TRBV2 and TRBJ2-3; TRBD2 matches 9 bases. There are 17 residues in the CDR3. V lost 4 bases and J lost 6; bases outside the gene matches: 14. CDR1 and CDR2 (germline): SNHLY, FYNNEI. CDR3 in DNA: TGTGCCAGCAGTGTCCAGCGGGGGGCCAGTATGTTTGATACGCAGTATTTT. It yields the protein CASSVQRGASMFDTQYF.

This clonotype has a count of ten or more. The rearrangement joins TRBV7-2 to TRBJ2-3, with a possible D match to TRBD1 (5 bases). CDR3 length: 12 amino acids. Germline lookup yields CDR1 SGHTA and CDR2 FQGNSA. Trimming took off 6 bases at V and 7 bases at J, with 11 bases between the two ends. CDR3 bases: TGTGCCAGCAGTTTGGACACCTATACGCAGTATTTT. Its translation: CASSLDTYTQYF.

This clonotype was detected many times. The chain has TRBV6-1 and TRBJ2-2; D is perhaps TRBD2 (7 bases). V lost 4 bases to trimming and J lost 0 bases, with 15 bases between them. This CDR3 comprises 17 residues. Germline CDR1 MNHNS, CDR2 SASEGT. CDR3 in amino acids: CASSARGGGANTGELFF. CDR3 nucleotide sequence: TGTGCCAGCAGTGCACGTGGGGGGGGCGCGAACACCGGGGAGCTGTTTTTT.

The CDR3 DNA follows: TGTGCCAGCAGCATCCGGGACGGGAAAACCTACGAGCAGTACTTC. Its translation: CASSIRDGKTYEQYF. J is TRBJ2-7 and V is TRBV6-1, with D perhaps assigned TRBD1 or TRBD2 (5 bases each). Germline-derived CDR1 and CDR2 are MNHNS and SASEGT. V shed 6 bases and J shed 2 bases, with 17 bases lying between them. The CDR3 length is 15 residues.

This clonotype came up many times. The chain recombines TRBV11-2 with TRBJ2-7; TRBD1 is a possible D gene (6 bases). The V gene lost 4 bases and the J gene lost 2 bases, with 9 bases spanning the gap. The CDR3 consists of 13 residues. Germline-derived CDR1 and CDR2 are SGHAT and FQNNGV. The chain's CDR3 is CASSSGQTYEQYF. CDR3 DNA sequence: TGTGCCAGCAGCTCCGGACAGACCTACGAGCAGTACTTC.

The chain recombines TRBV4-1 with TRBJ1-2; tentatively, D is TRBD1 (5 bases). Trimming left V 1 base short and J 8 bases short, with 11 bases between. From germline, CDR1 is MGHRA and CDR2 YSYEKL. CDR3 length: 13 amino acids. CDR3 sequence reads: CASSQGDRTGYTF. The CDR3 DNA reads TGCGCCAGCAGCCAAGGGGACCGTACGGGCTACACCTTC.

This clonotype was seen ten or more times. The chain recombines TRBV24-1 with TRBJ1-5; TRBD1 matches at 7 bases. The CDR3 is 15 residues long. The V and J ends lost 2 bases and 5 bases, in that order; junction bases with no gene match: 5. The V gene's germline CDR1 is KGHDR and CDR2 SFDVKD. The CDR3 protein is CATSDSGGDDQPQHF. The CDR3, as DNA: TGTGCCACCAGTGATTCAGGGGGAGACGATCAGCCCCAGCATTTT.

The V and J genes are TRBV5-1 and TRBJ2-7, with D possibly being TRBD1 or TRBD2 (5 bases each). Between the trimmed V and J ends, which lost 1 base and 2 bases, there was a span of 10 bases. This CDR3 has 14 residues. The V gene's germline CDR1 is SGHRS and CDR2 YFSETQ. In DNA form, the CDR3 reads TGCGCCAGCAGCTTGAGGGACGGACCCTACGAGCAGTACTTC. Amino acid sequence: CASSLRDGPYEQYF.

This clonotype has at least ten counts. For the CDR3, the DNA is TGTGCCAGCAGTTTAGGGACTTACTACGAGCAGTACTTC. This gives the protein CASSLGTYYEQYF. The chain links TRBV27 to TRBJ2-7, with a tentative D call TRBD2 (6 bases). Trimming took off 2 bases at V and 3 bases at J, with 8 bases between the two ends. Germline CDR1 is MNHEY and CDR2 is SMNVEV (reference sequence). This CDR3 is 13 amino acids long.

The chain links TRBV2 to TRBJ2-5; 9 positions agree with TRBD2. V dropped 4 bases and J dropped 2; count of bases not matched to a gene: 5. Per the germline V gene, CDR1 is SNHLY and CDR2 is FYNNEI. The CDR3 has 15 residues. CDR3 region: CASSGVAGEQETQYF. The CDR3 DNA sequence: TGTGCCAGCAGTGGGGTAGCGGGAGAACAAGAGACCCAGTACTTC.

This clonotype came up many times. V and J are TRBV5-1 and TRBJ2-7; D is tentatively TRBD1 or TRBD2 (5 bases each). V was shortened by 1 base and J by 5 bases, with 16 bases between the two germline ends. CDR1 and CDR2 (germline): SGHRS, YFSETQ. The CDR3 has 15 residues. CDR3 sequence (DNA): TGCGCCAGCAGCTTGCTAGGTATCGGGGACGACGAGCAGTACTTC. Its protein is CASSLLGIGDDEQYF. Looking up the rest from reference TRBV5-1 and TRBJ2-7 gives the full variable domain: KAGVTQTPRYLIKTRGQQVTLSCSPISGHRSVSWYQQTPGQGLQFLFEYFSETQRNKGNFPGRFSGRQFSNSRSEMNVSTLELGDSALYLCASSLLGIGDDEQYFGPGTRLTVT.

This clonotype was picked up many times. J is TRBJ2-7 and V is TRBV6-1, with TRBD2 identical over 10 bases. The V and J ends lost 6 bases and 6 bases, in that order; junction bases with no gene match: 11. The CDR3 runs to 15 residues. In germline, CDR1 is MNHNS, CDR2 SASEGT. The CDR3 DNA reads TGTGCCAGCAGGCGGGGTCTAGCGGGAGCATCCGAGCAGTACTTC. Protein sequence: CASRRGLAGASEQYF.

The genes are TRBV3-1 and TRBJ2-3; no firm D call. The CDR3 spans 13 residues. Trimming stripped 4 bases from V and 4 bases from J, with 9 bases between. Germline values: CDR1 LGHDT, CDR2 YNNKEL (reference sequence). The CDR3 DNA reads TGTGCCAGCAGCCTGTCCTACGCAGATACGCAGTATTTT. It is translated as CASSLSYADTQYF.

This clonotype was counted ten times or more. The rearrangement uses TRBV7-8 and TRBJ1-6, with D possibly TRBD1 on 5 matching bases. CDR1 and CDR2 (germline): SGHVS, FQNEAQ. V gave up 1 base and J gave up 7 bases, with 17 bases separating them. The CDR3 consists of 17 residues. CDR3 residues: CASSLDRIEWGNSPLHF. The CDR3 nucleotides are TGTGCCAGCAGCTTAGATAGAATTGAGTGGGGCAATTCACCCCTCCACTTT.

This chain connects TRBV27 to TRBJ1-1; D gene uncertain. This CDR3 comprises 17 residues. Germline V lookup: CDR1 MNHEY, CDR2 SMNVEV (reference sequence). V gave up 5 bases and J gave up 0 bases, with 19 bases separating them. The CDR3 loop reads CASSAIVPRTVNTEAFF. CDR3 nucleotides: TGTGCCAGCAGTGCCATTGTGCCTAGAACTGTGAACACTGAAGCTTTCTTT.